This T cell receptor (beta chain) appears in the sequencing data of a study of spatial heterogeneity in lung cancer. MiXCR was run by TCRdb on the 5' RACE reads, yielding one entry per CDR3 protein. Found here are roughly 48,000 distinct CDR3 sequences, roughly 5% of them singletons; the top ten hold approximately 12%. As for time point: sample taken at primary tumor resection. Frozen PBMC, nontumor lung or tumor provided whole RNA, which was sequenced unsorted. This clonotype showed up many times. The sample was PBMCs, taken at surgery. This TCR came from a male donor with early-stage non-small cell lung cancer.

In DNA, the CDR3 is TGTGCCAGCAGTGAGGAAGGGGGCAGCGGCCGAAGCACTGAAGCTTTCTTT. This translates into CASSEEGGSGRSTEAFF. V usage is TRBV25-1 and J usage is TRBJ1-1, with 7 positions matching TRBD1. V was clipped by 3 bases and J by 4 bases; unmatched bases: 14. The CDR3 contains 17 residues. Germline V gene lookup returns CDR1 MGHDK and CDR2 SYGVNS.